The T cell receptor (beta chain) described here comes from a study of monozygotic twins with inflammatory bowel disease. Researchers used template switching to add UMIs featuring a 6-nucleotide sample barcode. Each CDR3 protein gets one entry in TCRdb, which reprocessed the 5' RACE reads and gives no DNA. The ten most abundant clones cover approximately 5.4% of a sample with just over 300,000 distinct CDR3 sequences. Regarding the study as a whole: Clonotype sharing was lower in IBD patients than healthy twins, most markedly with disease activity.

The CDR3 spans 15 residues. Germline V gene sequence: CDR1 SGHRS, CDR2 YFSETQ. About this clonotype itself: What it recognizes is unknown.

Sequencing was done on a sample of blood. The TCR sequence derives from a human donor with ulcerative colitis or Crohn's disease, or a healthy co-twin of an affected twin (not recorded which). V and J are TRBV5-1 and TRBJ1-1; with no DNA, the TCRdb D assignment of TRBD1 cannot be verified. CDR3: CASSLRQGEGTEAFF.